A single sample gave rise to the 26 T cell receptor beta chains below, sequenced in a study of T cells in Graves' hyperthyroidism and ophthalmopathy. Amplified regions were TCR beta CDR3 sequences from RNA transcripts. The primer set for the first-round RT-PCR of the TCR CDR3 was HTBI. TCRdb called the multiplex PCR reads again in MiXCR, with one record for every CDR3 protein. The sample carries roughly 500,000 distinct CDR3 sequences, around a quarter recorded once. Material: blood. The receptors come from a woman aged 25 to 39 with Graves' ophthalmopathy.

As concerns this clonotype: Since a much larger clone is just one base distant, this may be a read error. The chain links TRBV6-2 or TRBV6-3 to TRBJ2-3, with TRBD1 as a possible D gene (5 bases). With 11 bases removed from V and 4 bases from J, the gap between germline ends came to 13 bases. Germline V gives CDR1 MNHEY, CDR2 SVGEGT. The CDR3 length is 12 residues. The CDR3 sequence is CACNQGSDTQYF. The CDR3 DNA reads TGTGCCTGTAACCAGGGCTCAGATACGCAGTATTTT.

This sequence joins TRBV20-1 and TRBJ1-3; D remains unclear. Germline values: CDR1 DFQATT, CDR2 SNEGSKA (reference sequence). Trimming stripped 6 bases from V and 2 bases from J, with 8 bases between. The CDR3 is 12 residues long. The CDR3 here is CSARVPGNTIYF. The CDR3 nucleotides read TGCAGTGCGAGGGTCCCTGGAAACACCATATATTTT.

Only a few counts were recorded for this clonotype. The chain employs TRBV12-3 or TRBV12-4 and TRBJ1-2; D not certain. The CDR3 has 17 amino acids. V was pared by 6 bases and J by 0 bases, with 20 bases between. CDR3 coding DNA: TGTGCCAGCAGGTCTAGTGGCCTCTCCCGGGCTAACTATGGCTACACCTTC. Its translation: CASRSSGLSRANYGYTF.

This clonotype has just a few counts. The chain uses TRBV11-1 and TRBJ2-2; a weak D match, TRBD2 (5 bases). The CDR3 covers 14 residues. Trimming removed 2 bases at V and 4 bases at J, with 8 bases between. The germline CDR1 and CDR2 sequences are SGHAT and FQDESV (reference sequence). In nucleotides, the CDR3 is TGTGCCAGCAGCTTAAGAGAGGGCACCGGGGAGCTGTTTTTT. Protein sequence: CASSLREGTGELFF.

The J gene is TRBJ2-7, the V gene TRBV6-1, with TRBD1 identical over 7 bases. This CDR3 region has 14 residues. With V trimmed by 4 bases and J by 2 bases, 5 bases remained unmatched. Germline loops: CDR1 MNHNS, CDR2 SASEGT. This CDR3 reads CASSGGRGTYEQYF. CDR3 sequence (DNA): TGTGCCAGCAGTGGTGGCAGGGGGACCTACGAGCAGTACTTC.

This clonotype was seen many times. This chain joins TRBV4-2 and TRBJ1-5, with no clear D. Germline CDR1 LGHNA, CDR2 YNFKEQ. V was trimmed by 1 base and J by 1 base, leaving 14 bases between them. The CDR3 totals 17 residues. The CDR3 bases are TGTGCCAGCAGCCAAGTAATAGCAGGATCCAGCAATCAGCCCCAGCATTTT. It yields the protein CASSQVIAGSSNQPQHF.

Many counts were recorded for this clonotype. The V call is TRBV7-8, the J call TRBJ1-1; 7 positions agree with TRBD1. The V segment lost 6 bases and the J segment 1 base; nucleotides outside the gene matches: 5. Per germline, CDR1 SGHVS and CDR2 FQNEAQ. The CDR3 has 14 amino acids. The CDR3 loop is CASRGTDRNTEAFF. The CDR3 DNA reads as TGTGCCAGCAGAGGGACAGACAGGAACACTGAAGCTTTCTTT.

This clonotype was seen repeatedly, ten times or more. The V and J genes are TRBV7-3 and TRBJ1-2; TRBD1 is a possible D gene (5 bases). Germline loops: CDR1 SGHTA, CDR2 FQGTGA. V lost 6 bases, J lost 2 bases, and 10 bases lay in between. The CDR3 consists of 13 residues. Written as DNA, the CDR3 is TGTGCCAGCAGATACCGGGACAACTATGGCTACACCTTC. Translated, it gives CASRYRDNYGYTF.

This clonotype was seen more than once but under ten times. The chain joins TRBV7-2 to TRBJ2-2, with D maybe TRBD2 (7 bases). The V gene lost 5 bases and the J gene lost 6 bases, with 22 bases spanning the gap. From germline, CDR1 is SGHTA and CDR2 FQGNSA. The CDR3 runs 17 residues. The CDR3 reads CASSHPGGTLYPGELFF. In DNA form, the CDR3 reads TGTGCCAGCAGCCACCCCGGGGGGACACTTTACCCCGGGGAGCTGTTTTTT.

In this sample, this clonotype turned up many times. The rearrangement links TRBV27 to TRBJ1-4; tentative D call: TRBD1 (5 bases). There are 16 residues in the CDR3. From germline, CDR1 is MNHEY and CDR2 SMNVEV (reference sequence). V was cut by 7 bases and J by 4 bases, with 19 bases left in between. CDR3 loop: CASTRTGAGLNEKLFF. The DNA of the CDR3 is TGTGCCAGCACTCGGACTGGGGCAGGCCTTAATGAAAAACTGTTTTTT.

This clonotype was counted at least ten times. The chain combines TRBV12-3 or TRBV12-4 with TRBJ1-2, with D unresolved. Trimming removed 0 bases from V and 3 bases from J, with 11 bases in between. The CDR3 contains 15 residues. The CDR3 DNA follows: TGTGCCAGCAGTTTAGCGGGAATTCTTGACTATGGCTACACCTTC. Its protein is CASSLAGILDYGYTF.

This clonotype appeared many times. The V and J genes are TRBV4-3 and TRBJ1-1; D unclear. The CDR3 contains 16 residues. V was pared by 4 bases and J by 3 bases, with 18 bases between. CDR1 is LGHNA and CDR2 is YSLEER in the germline V gene. Here the CDR3 DNA reads TGCGCCAGCAGCCGCACCTTAACGGACGGATACACTGAAGCTTTCTTT. This sequence encodes CASSRTLTDGYTEAFF.

A few counts support this clonotype. The chain combines TRBV5-1 with TRBJ1-1, with no clear D. There are 14 residues in the CDR3. V was shortened by 4 bases and J by 3 bases, with 13 bases between the two germline ends. The V gene's germline CDR1 is SGHRS and CDR2 YFSETQ. The CDR3 loop reads CASSLRRVDTEAFF. The CDR3 DNA reads TGCGCCAGCAGCCTCCGGAGGGTTGACACTGAAGCTTTCTTT.

This clonotype was found many times. The rearrangement joins TRBV12-3 or TRBV12-4 to TRBJ1-2; D perhaps matches TRBD1 (5 bases). Deletions cut 3 bases from V and 2 bases from J, with 10 bases between. This CDR3 is 14 amino acids long. The CDR3 sequence: CASSLMGRNYGYTF. The CDR3 nucleotides read TGTGCCAGCAGTTTGATGGGGCGGAACTATGGCTACACCTTC.

This clonotype was detected a few times. CDR3 DNA: TGCGCCAGCAGCTTAACTAGCCCCACCACAGATACGCAGTATTTT. This sequence encodes CASSLTSPTTDTQYF. V is TRBV5-1 and J is TRBJ2-3; D is perhaps TRBD2 (6 bases). Trimming pared 2 bases from V and 2 bases from J, leaving 12 bases between. The CDR3 is 15 amino acids. Germline values: CDR1 SGHRS, CDR2 YFSETQ.

This sequence joins TRBV6-1 and TRBJ1-2; D unclear. The CDR3 totals 15 residues. Germline V lookup: CDR1 MNHNS, CDR2 SASEGT. With 8 bases removed from V and 8 bases from J, the gap between germline ends came to 24 bases. The CDR3 loop is CASPPPAARMGGYTF. The DNA of the CDR3 is TGTGCCAGCCCCCCCCCAGCGGCCCGGATGGGGGGCTACACCTTC.

This clonotype was seen many times. The chain uses TRBV10-2 and TRBJ2-5; D not certain. V was pared by 6 bases and J by 4 bases, with 9 bases between. The CDR3 covers 12 residues. Germline V gene sequence: CDR1 WSHSY, CDR2 SAAADI. The CDR3 DNA reads TGCGCCAGCAGGTACAGAACAGAGACCCAGTACTTC. Protein: CASRYRTETQYF.

The chain combines TRBV5-4 with TRBJ1-2; the D is unclear. This CDR3 region has 13 residues. In germline, CDR1 is SGHNT, CDR2 YYREEE (reference sequence). Between the trimmed V and J ends, which lost 2 bases and 6 bases, there was a span of 11 bases. Here the CDR3 reads CASSFRGGNGYTF. CDR3 sequence (DNA): TGTGCCAGCAGCTTTCGGGGTGGGAATGGCTACACCTTC.

Points on this clonotype: Since a much larger clone is just one base distant, this may be a read error. The chain is built from TRBV7-2 and TRBJ1-1; 11 nucleotides agree with TRBD1. The CDR3 covers 15 residues. Germline-derived CDR1 and CDR2 are SGHTA and FQGNSA. CDR3 coding DNA: TGTGCCAGCATCTTAGCATACCGGGACAGGGGGGAAGCTTTCTTT. Its translation: CASILAYRDRGEAFF.

This clonotype was observed many times. The rearrangement joins TRBV19 to TRBJ1-1; possible D gene TRBD1, 5 bases. The CDR3 has 17 residues. V was shortened by 3 bases and J by 0 bases, with 17 bases between the two germline ends. Germline CDR1 is LNHDA and CDR2 is SQIVND (reference sequence). CDR3 sequence reads: CASSIRDRTYVNTEAFF. DNA of the CDR3: TGTGCCAGTAGTATCCGGGACCGTACATATGTGAACACTGAAGCTTTCTTT. Complete variable domain (other parts from reference TRBV19 and TRBJ1-1): DGGITQSPKYLFRKEGQNVTLSCEQNLNHDAMYWYRQDPGQGLRLIYYSQIVNDFQKGDIAEGYSVSREKKESFPLTVTSAQKNPTAFYLCASSIRDRTYVNTEAFFGQGTRLTVV.

In this sample, this clonotype turned up many times. The chain is built from TRBV20-1 and TRBJ2-7; no definite D call. Germline V gene lookup returns CDR1 DFQATT and CDR2 SNEGSKA (reference sequence). V was trimmed by 2 bases and J by 2 bases, leaving 10 bases between them. This CDR3 is 13 amino acids long. Here the CDR3 reads CSARPPNTYEQYF. In DNA form, the CDR3 reads TGCAGTGCTAGACCTCCGAACACCTACGAGCAGTACTTC.

The rearrangement joins TRBV20-1 to TRBJ2-7, with a weak D call TRBD1 (5 bases). The V end was cut by 5 bases, the J end by 4 bases, with 18 bases between. CDR3 length: 14 amino acids. Germline assignment: CDR1 DFQATT and CDR2 SNEGSKA (reference sequence). The CDR3 DNA follows: TGCAGTGCTGCAGGGATTATTGCTGATTACGAGCAGTACTTC. This sequence encodes CSAAGIIADYEQYF.

The chain links TRBV6-1 to TRBJ2-5; possibly TRBD1 or TRBD2 for D (5 bases each). This CDR3 contains 18 residues. V dropped 0 bases and J dropped 1 base, with 18 bases sitting between them. Germline assignment: CDR1 MNHNS and CDR2 SASEGT. CDR3 sequence: CASSEAPPPGRSQETQYF. In DNA, the CDR3 is TGTGCCAGCAGTGAAGCCCCCCCGCCGGGACGATCCCAAGAGACCCAGTACTTC.

Of note for this clonotype: The junction differs from germline at one of its ends, possibly a read error. The rearrangement links TRBV6-5 to TRBJ2-7; D is unclear. Per the germline V gene, CDR1 is MNHEY and CDR2 is SVGAGI. This CDR3 contains 11 residues. CDR3 DNA: TGTGCCAGCAGGTACTACTACGAGCAGTACTTC. Encoded protein: CASRYYYEQYF.

This clonotype has a count of ten or more. This sequence joins TRBV6-5 and TRBJ1-5; D is unclear. Between the trimmed V and J ends, which lost 2 bases and 0 bases, there was a span of 23 bases. Germline CDR1 reads MNHEY; CDR2 reads SVGAGI. This CDR3 region has 20 residues. The CDR3 loop reads CASSYPGMWTDPYSNQPQHF. Written as DNA, the CDR3 is TGTGCCAGCAGTTACCCCGGCATGTGGACGGACCCATATAGCAATCAGCCCCAGCATTTT.

This clonotype was observed many times. This chain uses TRBV4-2 with TRBJ2-5; 9 bases are shared with TRBD2. The germline gives CDR1 LGHNA, CDR2 YNFKEQ. Germline trimming cut 4 bases from V and 4 bases from J; bases unmatched to any gene: 7. CDR3 length: 15 amino acids. CDR3 region: CASSRKTSGGETQYF. Written as DNA, the CDR3 is TGTGCCAGCAGCCGCAAGACTAGCGGAGGAGAGACCCAGTACTTC.